This TCR beta chain was sequenced during a study of cytomegalovirus exposure and HLA in healthy donors. Across the whole study: Ancestry clustering placed about 80% of around 400 genotyped donors in the Caucasian-associated cluster.

Germline V lookup: CDR1 SGHRS, CDR2 YFSETQ. The ends lost 0 bases at V and 7 bases at J; junction bases unmatched: 6. CDR3 length: 14 residues. PCR was performed using 60 Vbeta and 13 Jbeta primers. Libraries were prepared by immunoSEQ multiplex PCR; TCRdb keeps only in-frame clonotypes and omits some of them. The sample lists about 190,000 clones; about 81% were seen once. V gene TRBV5-1 combines with J gene TRBJ1-2; 7 bases are a match to TRBD1. The specimen was PBMCs. The TCR was taken from a woman in her late teens or twenties in good health and CMV-seropositive. The CDR3 DNA follows: TGCGCCAGCAGCTTGGGTGCGACAGGGACTGGCTACACCTTC. It specifies CASSLGATGTGYTF.